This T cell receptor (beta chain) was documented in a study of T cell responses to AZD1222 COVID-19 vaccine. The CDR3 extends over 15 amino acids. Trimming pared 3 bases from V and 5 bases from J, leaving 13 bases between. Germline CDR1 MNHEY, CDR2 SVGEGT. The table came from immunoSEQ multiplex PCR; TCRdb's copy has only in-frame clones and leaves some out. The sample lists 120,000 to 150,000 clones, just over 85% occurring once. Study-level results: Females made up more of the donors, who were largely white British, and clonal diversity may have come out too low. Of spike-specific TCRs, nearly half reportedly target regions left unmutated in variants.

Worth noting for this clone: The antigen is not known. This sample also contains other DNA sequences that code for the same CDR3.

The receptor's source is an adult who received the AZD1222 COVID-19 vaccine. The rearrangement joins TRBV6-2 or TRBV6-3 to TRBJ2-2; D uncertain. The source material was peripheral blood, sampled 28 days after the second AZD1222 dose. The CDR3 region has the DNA TGTGCCAGCAGTTATAGTGGTGGGGAAACCGGGGAGCTGTTTTTT. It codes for CASSYSGGETGELFF.